The 14 T cell receptor beta chains in this list originate from one sample, sequenced in a study of graft-versus-host responses after intestinal transplantation. The antigens of these receptors remain unknown. Repertoires were generated with immunoSEQ multiplex PCR, while TCRdb's copy carries only in-frame clones and drops some. Of around 96,000 clones listed, 92% are singletons. Source: unstimulated CD4+ T cells sorted from spleen or lymph node cells, taken before intestinal transplant. These receptors all stem from a human donor who received an intestinal transplant.

This chain connects TRBV6-1 to TRBJ2-7; D unresolved. Germline loops: CDR1 MNHNS, CDR2 SASEGT. V was pared by 4 bases and J by 5 bases, with 9 bases between. This CDR3 has 12 amino acids. In nucleotides, the CDR3 is TGTGCCAGCAGTGGTGGAGTTCACGAGCAGTACTTC. Translated: CASSGGVHEQYF.

J is TRBJ2-1 and V is TRBV28; maybe TRBD2 (7 bases). The ends were cut back, 2 bases at V and 4 bases at J, with 12 bases in the middle. Germline loops: CDR1 MDHEN, CDR2 SYDVKM. This CDR3 spans 15 amino acids. CDR3 DNA sequence: TGTGCCAGCAGTTTAGGGGGGAGGGGGTACAATGAGCAGTTCTTC. This gives the protein CASSLGGRGYNEQFF.

This rearrangement joins TRBV6-1 to TRBJ2-1; D possibly corresponds to TRBD2 (5 bases). Germline CDR1 reads MNHNS; CDR2 reads SASEGT. There are 16 residues in the CDR3. The ends were cut back, 1 base at V and 5 bases at J, with 15 bases in the middle. In nucleotides, the CDR3 is TGTGCCAGCAGTGAAGGGACTTTGCCACTCGACAATGAGCAGTTCTTC. As protein: CASSEGTLPLDNEQFF.

The chain joins TRBV27 to TRBJ1-6; 7 bases line up with TRBD1. Germline V gives CDR1 MNHEY, CDR2 SMNVEV (reference sequence). The length of the CDR3 is 16 residues. V lost 3 bases, J lost 5 bases, and 7 bases stayed unmatched. CDR3 bases: TGTGCCAGCAGTTTTACCCGGGACAGTAATAATTCACCCCTCCACTTT. It yields the protein CASSFTRDSNNSPLHF.

The J gene is TRBJ1-5, the V gene TRBV27; TRBD1 matches 8 bases. The CDR3 is 15 residues long. V shed 6 bases, J shed 6 bases, and the junction held 10 bases outside the gene matches. The germline gives CDR1 MNHEY, CDR2 SMNVEV (reference sequence). The CDR3 here is CASSNHRGLGQPQHF. The CDR3 nucleotides are TGTGCCAGCAGCAACCACAGGGGGTTGGGTCAGCCCCAGCATTTT.

J is TRBJ2-5 and V is TRBV5-1, with 11 nucleotides matching TRBD1. Germline V gives CDR1 SGHRS, CDR2 YFSETQ. This CDR3 has 17 residues. V lost 9 bases to trimming and J lost 5 bases; unmatched junction nucleotides: 18. As DNA, the CDR3 is TGCGCCACGGCCCCTGTAGGACAGGGGGCGATGTGGGAGACCCAGTACTTC. Translating gives CATAPVGQGAMWETQYF.

The chain has TRBV28 and TRBJ1-3; D is unresolved. The CDR3 extends over 13 amino acids. Trimming removed 6 bases at V and 3 bases at J, with 9 bases between. Germline V gene data show CDR1 as MDHEN and CDR2 as SYDVKM. CDR3 sequence reads: CASSRGNGNTIYF. CDR3 nucleotide sequence: TGTGCCAGCAGCCGCGGAAATGGAAACACCATATATTTT.

This chain connects TRBV5-4 to TRBJ2-2; 8 positions agree with TRBD2. V dropped 5 bases and J dropped 5; count of bases not matched to a gene: 11. Germline V gene data show CDR1 as SGHNT and CDR2 as YYREEE (reference sequence). The CDR3 totals 16 residues. CDR3 protein: CASSPRAGVRTGELFF. The CDR3 region has the DNA TGTGCCAGCAGTCCTAGAGCGGGAGTAAGGACCGGGGAGCTGTTTTTT. Using reference TRBV5-4 and TRBJ2-2 for the parts outside the CDR3, the full variable domain is ETGVTQSPTHLIKTRGQQVTLRCSSQSGHNTVSWYQQALGQGPQFIFQYYREEENGRGNFPPRFSGLQFPNYSSELNVNALELDDSALYLCASSPRAGVRTGELFFGEGSRLTVL.

This clone is a singleton in its sample. The V and J genes are TRBV5-1 and TRBJ2-5; 8 bases are a match to TRBD2. This CDR3 contains 14 residues. V lost 4 bases, J lost 1 base, and 3 bases stayed unmatched. Germline CDR1 and CDR2: SGHRS and YFSETQ. The CDR3 sequence is CASSTTSGQETQYF. Written as DNA, the CDR3 is TGCGCCAGCAGCACAACTAGCGGCCAAGAGACCCAGTACTTC.

The J gene is TRBJ2-1, the V gene TRBV7-6; TRBD2 matches 12 bases. The V segment lost 5 bases and the J segment 10 bases; nucleotides outside the gene matches: 12. From germline, CDR1 is SGHVS and CDR2 FNYEAQ. The CDR3 consists of 16 residues. CDR3 sequence reads: CASSPVSGLAGPEQFF. The CDR3 DNA sequence: TGTGCCAGCAGCCCCGTCTCCGGACTAGCGGGACCAGAGCAGTTCTTC. Drawing the rest from reference TRBV7-6 and TRBJ2-1, the complete variable domain is GAGVSQSPRYKVTKRGQDVALRCDPISGHVSLYWYRQALGQGPEFLTYFNYEAQQDKSGLPNDRFSAERPEGSISTLTIQRTEQRDSAMYRCASSPVSGLAGPEQFFGPGTRLTVL.

The chain uses TRBV30 and TRBJ2-3; D might be TRBD2 (5 bases). This CDR3 contains 15 residues. Per the germline V gene, CDR1 is GTSNPN and CDR2 is SVGIG (reference sequence). V was pared by 3 bases and J by 0 bases, with 13 bases between. The CDR3 DNA sequence: TGTGCCTGGAGCGAGGGCTACCTTAGCACAGATACGCAGTATTTT. Translated: CAWSEGYLSTDTQYF.

The chain combines TRBV5-4 with TRBJ2-7; D not certain. This CDR3 has 13 amino acids. Germline V gene sequence: CDR1 SGHNT, CDR2 YYREEE (reference sequence). Trimming shortened V by 0 bases and J by 3 bases, and 7 bases separated the two germline ends. The CDR3 spells CASSLGLYYEQYF. The CDR3, as DNA: TGTGCCAGCAGCTTGGGACTTTACTACGAGCAGTACTTC.

The V call is TRBV2, the J call TRBJ2-3, with a tentative D call TRBD1 (6 bases). Between the trimmed V and J ends, which lost 6 bases and 2 bases, there was a span of 15 bases. The germline V gene encodes CDR1 SNHLY and CDR2 FYNNEI. This CDR3 spans 15 amino acids. CDR3 bases: TGTGCCAGCAGGCTGACAGGATCTCTCACAGATACGCAGTATTTT. This gives the protein CASRLTGSLTDTQYF. Using reference TRBV2 and TRBJ2-3 for the parts outside the CDR3, the full variable domain is EPEVTQTPSHQVTQMGQEVILRCVPISNHLYFYWYRQILGQKVEFLVSFYNNEISEKSEIFDDQFSVERPDGSNFTLKIRSTKLEDSAMYFCASRLTGSLTDTQYFGPGTRLTVL.

CDR3 sequence: CASSQGGESTEAFF. Written as DNA, the CDR3 is TGCGCCAGCAGCCAGGGCGGCGAGAGCACTGAAGCTTTCTTT. The rearrangement uses TRBV5-1 and TRBJ1-1; TRBD1 might be the D (5 bases). The V end was cut by 4 bases, the J end by 4 bases, with 14 bases between. From germline, CDR1 is SGHRS and CDR2 YFSETQ. The CDR3 contains 14 residues.